The sequence of this TCR beta chain was determined in a study of response to subunit inactivated influenza vaccine. Study findings and constraints: The authors put forward the suggestion that each seasonal influenza vaccination may bring in only a limited number of new T cells.

TCRdb analysed the RT-PCR reads with MiXCR anew, one entry per CDR3 protein. This table holds around 200,000 distinct CDR3 sequences, roughly 14% found once. Remarks on this clonotype: What it binds is unknown.

Germline CDR1 KGHSY, CDR2 FQNENV. Trimming took off 4 bases at V and 3 bases at J, with 10 bases between the two ends. The CDR3 loop spans 14 amino acids. The source was CD8+ T cells sorted from PBMCs, collected about 5 days after vaccination. The receptor was derived from a man in his forties or fifties who received an inactivated influenza vaccine. The chain recombines TRBV16 with TRBJ2-1, with D maybe TRBD1 (6 bases). The CDR3 DNA is TGTGCCAGCAGCCCTGGACAGTACTACAATGAGCAGTTCTTC. Translated: CASSPGQYYNEQFF.